This T cell receptor beta chain stems from a study of cytomegalovirus exposure and HLA in healthy donors. Study-level points and caveats: Testing in vitro showed a few CMV-associated chains specific for CMV antigens. Rare sequences made up most TCRs, while some public TCRs were found in many donors.

The CDR3 is 16 amino acids. J was trimmed by 1 base and V by 0 bases; bases with no gene match: 6. Looked up from germline, CDR1 is SGHRS and CDR2 is YFSETQ. Regarding this clone: Its antigen is unidentified.

Profiling relied on immunoSEQ multiplex PCR, and the TCRdb table lists in-frame clones only, not all of them. The sample includes some 110,000 clones, 80% to 90% of them seen just once. Donors came from a validation cohort of over a hundred subjects, distinct from the first 666-subject cohort. This chain links TRBV5-1 with TRBJ2-5, with TRBD1 matching 7 bases. Sequencing was done on a sample of PBMCs. The TCR comes from a man aged 18 to 29 in good health and CMV-seropositive. The CDR3 nucleotides are TGCGCCAGCAGCTTGGGTCCAGGGGGAATCCAAGAGACCCAGTACTTC. It encodes CASSLGPGGIQETQYF.